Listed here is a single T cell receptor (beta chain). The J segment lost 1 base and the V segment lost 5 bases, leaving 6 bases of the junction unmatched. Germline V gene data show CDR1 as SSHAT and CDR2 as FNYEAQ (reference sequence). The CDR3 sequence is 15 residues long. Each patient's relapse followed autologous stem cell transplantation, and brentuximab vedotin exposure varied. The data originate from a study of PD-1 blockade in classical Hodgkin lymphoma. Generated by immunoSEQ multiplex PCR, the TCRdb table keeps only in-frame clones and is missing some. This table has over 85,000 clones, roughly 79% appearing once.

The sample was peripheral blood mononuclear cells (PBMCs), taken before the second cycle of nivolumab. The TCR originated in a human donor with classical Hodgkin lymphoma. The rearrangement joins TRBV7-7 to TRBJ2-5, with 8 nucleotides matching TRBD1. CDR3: CASSPGQGLQETQYF. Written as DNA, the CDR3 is TGTGCCAGCAGCCCCGGACAGGGCCTCCAAGAGACCCAGTACTTC.